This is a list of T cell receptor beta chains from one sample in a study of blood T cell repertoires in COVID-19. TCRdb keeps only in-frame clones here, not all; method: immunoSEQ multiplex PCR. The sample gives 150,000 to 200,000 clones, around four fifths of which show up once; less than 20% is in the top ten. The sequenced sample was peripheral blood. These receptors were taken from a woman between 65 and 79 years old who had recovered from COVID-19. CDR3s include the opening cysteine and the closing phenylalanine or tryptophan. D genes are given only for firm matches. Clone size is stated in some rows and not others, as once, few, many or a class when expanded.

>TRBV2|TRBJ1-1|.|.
TGTGCCAGCAGTGAGGGCAGGGAAGGTTGGTCTGGGATGAACACTGAAGCTTTCTTT
CASSEGREGWSGMNTEAFF
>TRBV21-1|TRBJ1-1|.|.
TGTGCCCCTGGGGACAGGGGGAGCACTGAAGCTTTCTTT
CAPGDRGSTEAFF
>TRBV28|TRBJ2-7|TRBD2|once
TGTGCCAGCAGCTCCGGGGGGGGTACCTACGAGCAGTACTTC
CASSSGGGTYEQYF
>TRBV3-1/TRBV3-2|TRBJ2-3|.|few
TGTGCCAGCAGCCAAGGTCCCCTAGATACGCAGTATTTT
CASSQGPLDTQYF
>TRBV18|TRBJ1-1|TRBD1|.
TGTGCCAGCTCAGCAAACGACAGGGGGGGCGCTTTCTTT
CASSANDRGGAFF
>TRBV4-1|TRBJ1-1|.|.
TGCGCCAGCAGCCCCGGAGGGCGGGGGCGGGGAGCGGGGACTGAAGCTTTCTTT
CASSPGGRGRGAGTEAFF
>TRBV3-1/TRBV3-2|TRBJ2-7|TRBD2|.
TGTGCCAGCAGCCAAGATCCCTCCGGACTAGCCTACGAGCAGTACTTC
CASSQDPSGLAYEQYF
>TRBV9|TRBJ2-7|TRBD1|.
TGTGCCAGCAGCGTTGGATGGGGACAGAACTACGAGCAGTACTTC
CASSVGWGQNYEQYF
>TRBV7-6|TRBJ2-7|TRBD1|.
TGTGCCAGCAGCACAAGTCCCGGGACAGTTTACGAGCAGTACTTC
CASSTSPGTVYEQYF
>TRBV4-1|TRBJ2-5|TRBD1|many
TGCGCCAGCAGCCCCATGACAGGGGTTCAAGAGACCCAGTACTTC
CASSPMTGVQETQYF
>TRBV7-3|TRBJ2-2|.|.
TGTGCCAGCAGCTTACGGGGGAGCCCCACCGGGGAGCTGTTTTTT
CASSLRGSPTGELFF
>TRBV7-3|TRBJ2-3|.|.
TGTGCCAGCAGCCCAATGGGCTCGACAGATACGCAGTATTTT
CASSPMGSTDTQYF
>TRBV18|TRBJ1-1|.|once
TGTGCCAGCTCCGACAAGGGGGTCACCACTGAAGCTTTCTTT
CASSDKGVTTEAFF
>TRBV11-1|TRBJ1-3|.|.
TGTGCCAGCGGCCAGAACGGAAACACCATATATTTT
CASGQNGNTIYF
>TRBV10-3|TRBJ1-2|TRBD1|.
TGTGCCATCAGTGCTCCCGGACAGGGAAAATGGGGCTACACCTTC
CAISAPGQGKWGYTF
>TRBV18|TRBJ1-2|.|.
TGTGCCAGCTCACCCACGGGAGTATTAGGCTATGGCTACACCTTC
CASSPTGVLGYGYTF
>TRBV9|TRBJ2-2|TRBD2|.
TGTGCCAGCAGCGTAGTTCCGGGAGGGCTGGGCACCGGGGAGCTGTTTTTT
CASSVVPGGLGTGELFF
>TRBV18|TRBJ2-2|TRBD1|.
TGTGCCAGCTCACCGAGGACAGGGAGAAGCGCCGGGGAGCTGTTTTTT
CASSPRTGRSAGELFF
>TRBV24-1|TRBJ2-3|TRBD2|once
TGTGCCACCAGTGACCCCGGGACTAGCGGGCTGGCAGATACGCAGTATTTT
CATSDPGTSGLADTQYF
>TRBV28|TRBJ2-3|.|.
TGTGCCAGCCGCCCCGTGGGGGGCAGGGGGGCAGATACGCAGTATTTT
CASRPVGGRGADTQYF
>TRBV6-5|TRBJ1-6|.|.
TGTGCCAGCAGGCGCTCCTATAATTCACCCCTCCACTTT
CASRRSYNSPLHF
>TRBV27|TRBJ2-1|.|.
TGTGCCAGCAGTTTTCCCCCAAGGGGTGAGCAGTTCTTC
CASSFPPRGEQFF
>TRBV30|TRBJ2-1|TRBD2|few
TGTGCCTGGAGTGTTGGGTGGGGACTAGCCCATGAGCAGTTCTTC
CAWSVGWGLAHEQFF
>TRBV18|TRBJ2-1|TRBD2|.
TGTGCCAGCTCACCGCTACGGGGGGGGAATGAGCAGTTCTTC
CASSPLRGGNEQFF
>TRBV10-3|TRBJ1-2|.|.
TGTGCCATCAGTGACCTCCTCGGGGGCTACACCTTC
CAISDLLGGYTF
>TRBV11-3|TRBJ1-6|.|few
TGTGCCAGCAGCTTAGAACCCCGAGGCGGTTCACCCCTCCACTTT
CASSLEPRGGSPLHF
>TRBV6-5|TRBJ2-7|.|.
TGTGCCAGCAGTTACTCGGCAGGGAATTCCTACGAGCAGTACTTC
CASSYSAGNSYEQYF
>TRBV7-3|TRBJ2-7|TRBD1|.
TGTGCCAGCAGCCCGCGGACAGGGGATGAGCAGTACTTC
CASSPRTGDEQYF
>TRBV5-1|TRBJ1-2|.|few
TGCGCCAGCAGCCCCGGGACGGACAGTCTCTATGGCTACACCTTC
CASSPGTDSLYGYTF
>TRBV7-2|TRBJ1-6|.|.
TGTGCCAGCAGCTCCGGGGGGGTTGGATCCTATAATTCACCCCTCCACTTT
CASSSGGVGSYNSPLHF
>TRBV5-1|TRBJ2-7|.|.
TGCGCCAGCAGCTTGGCCGGGGTGGTCAACGAGCAGTACTTC
CASSLAGVVNEQYF
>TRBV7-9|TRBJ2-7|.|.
TGTGCCAGCAGCTTAGCCCCGGACATATCCTACGAGCAGTACTTC
CASSLAPDISYEQYF
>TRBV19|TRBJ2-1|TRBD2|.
TGTGCCAGTACCGCTCACGGACTAGCGGGAGGTAATGAGCAGTTCTTC
CASTAHGLAGGNEQFF
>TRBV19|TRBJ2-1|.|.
TGTGCCAGTAGCCCGCGGGCGCGAAGGGGAGGTCGGGCCGGGGTCGAGCAGTTCTTC
CASSPRARRGGRAGVEQFF
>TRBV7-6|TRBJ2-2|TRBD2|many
TGTGCCAGCAGCACTAGCGGGGCGAACACCGGGGAGCTGTTTTTT
CASSTSGANTGELFF
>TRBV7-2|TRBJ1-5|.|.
TGTGCCAGCAGCTTAGGGGCTGGGAGTGGACAGCCCCAGCATTTT
CASSLGAGSGQPQHF
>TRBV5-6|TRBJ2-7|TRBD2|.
TGTGCCAGCAGCTTGGAGGCTAGCGGGGGCTCCTACGAGCAGTACTTC
CASSLEASGGSYEQYF
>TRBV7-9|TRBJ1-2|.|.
TGTGCCAGCAGCCCCAGAAAAAAAACAGAGGGCTATGGCTACACCTTC
CASSPRKKTEGYGYTF
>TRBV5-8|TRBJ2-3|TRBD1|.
TGTGCCAGCAGCCTCGGGACAGGGCTTGGAGATACGCAGTATTTT
CASSLGTGLGDTQYF
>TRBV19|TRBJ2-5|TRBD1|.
TGTGCCAGTAGTATAGGGCAGGGGGACCAGGAGACCCAGTACTTC
CASSIGQGDQETQYF